The text below deals with one T cell receptor beta chain. Its antigen is unknown. The source of the sample is a study of shared clonotypes between healthy human individuals. Points from the study as a whole: In general, naive subsets displayed greater estimated richness than memory subsets did.

Into CD45RA+ naive and CD45RA-negative memory subsets, the CD4+ cells were split. As handled by the study authors: ImmunoSEQ yielded junction-only sequences lacking quality scores, so filtering differed. This table comes from immunoSEQ multiplex PCR, and its TCRdb copy is limited to in-frame clones, with some not included. D and trimming come from the DNA, and the V and J calls and clone size come from that table. The sample has 2 million to 3 million clones, approximately 93% seen once; the top ten hold 0.36%. Looked up from germline, CDR1 is LNHDA and CDR2 is SQIVND (reference sequence). The CDR3 consists of 17 residues. With 4 bases clipped from V and 3 bases from J, the junction kept 11 bases outside the gene matches.

The sequenced material came from naive CD4+ T cells from PBMCs. Stated subset: CD45RA+ positively selected. The TCR originated in a man between 18 and 35 years old in good health. Some clones in this sample may be carry-over from other donors' samples. The genes are TRBV19 and TRBJ2-2; 7 bases fit TRBD2. Here the CDR3 DNA reads TGTGCCAGTAGTAGACCCGGGGGAGGGCGTTACACCGGGGAGCTGTTTTTT. Protein: CASSRPGGGRYTGELFF.